This is a list of T cell receptor beta chains from one sample in a study of cytomegalovirus exposure and HLA in healthy donors. Clones were sequenced by immunoSEQ multiplex PCR, and TCRdb holds only the in-frame ones, with some missing. This sample yields about 160,000 clones, of which 80% are seen a single time; about 4.8% belongs to the top ten. Sequenced input: PBMCs. The source is a man in his thirties or forties in good health and CMV-seronegative. The CDR3 runs from the conserved cysteine through the conserved F or W. D genes are given only for firm matches. Expanded clones are given a class, and other clones once, few, many or no size at all.

.	.	TRBV6-5	TRBJ1-6	15	TGTGCCAGTGGACTCCTGAGCTCCTATAATTCACCCCTCCACTTT	CASGLLSSYNSPLHF
TRBD2	.	TRBV11-2	TRBJ2-3	17	TGTGCCAGCAGCTTTTGGAATACTAGCGCTAGCACAGATACGCAGTATTTT	CASSFWNTSASTDTQYF
.	.	TRBV6-6	TRBJ1-1	15	TGTGCCAGCATTCCCGCGCGATGGGAGGACACTGAAGCTTTCTTT	CASIPARWEDTEAFF
TRBD1	.	TRBV6-5	TRBJ1-1	14	TGTGCCAGCGGCGGACAGGGGGCCCCCAGCGAAGCTTTCTTT	CASGGQGAPSEAFF
TRBD1	.	TRBV2	TRBJ1-1	13	TGTGCCAACCCCGGGACAGGGGACACTGAAGCTTTCTTT	CANPGTGDTEAFF
.	.	TRBV19	TRBJ1-1	12	TGTGCCAGTAGCCGCCCGACGGGGGAAGCTTTCTTT	CASSRPTGEAFF
.	once	TRBV6-1	TRBJ2-1	14	TGTGCCAGCAGTGAACAGGGCCAGGGGAATGAGCAGTTCTTC	CASSEQGQGNEQFF
TRBD2	.	TRBV28	TRBJ2-7	13	TGTGCCAGCAGTTTGGCGGGAGGGTACGAGCAGTACTTC	CASSLAGGYEQYF
.	.	TRBV4-2	TRBJ2-1	15	TGTGCCAGCAGCCACCCAGATAGCACCTACAATGAGCAGTTCTTC	CASSHPDSTYNEQFF
TRBD1	.	TRBV2	TRBJ2-7	15	TGTGCCAGCAGTGAGATAGGACAGGGATTAGACGAGCAGTACTTC	CASSEIGQGLDEQYF
TRBD1	.	TRBV5-1	TRBJ2-7	13	TGCGCCAGCAGCACGACAGGGGGTTACGAGCAGTACTTC	CASSTTGGYEQYF
TRBD2	.	TRBV11-2	TRBJ2-7	15	TGTGCCAGCAGCTTAGAGGCGGGAGGGTTATACGAGCAGTACTTC	CASSLEAGGLYEQYF
TRBD1	.	TRBV27	TRBJ1-5	14	TGTGCCAGCAGTGACAGGGGGCTCAATCAGCCCCAGCATTTT	CASSDRGLNQPQHF
TRBD1	.	TRBV6-1	TRBJ1-4	13	TGTGCCAGCAGTGAAGACCTGGACAGGGGGCTGTTTTTT	CASSEDLDRGLFF
.	.	TRBV28	TRBJ1-6	14	TGTGCCAGCGCGCGGCACAGGGATAATTCACCCCTCCACTTT	CASARHRDNSPLHF
.	once	TRBV29-1	TRBJ1-4	13	TGCAGCGTTCTGGGCCAGGTGAATGAAAAACTGTTTTTT	CSVLGQVNEKLFF
.	once	TRBV4-1	TRBJ1-3	17	TGCGCCAGCAGCCATCCTACTACAGGGTCCTCTGGAAACACCATATATTTT	CASSHPTTGSSGNTIYF
.	once	TRBV27	TRBJ1-5	14	TGTGCCAGCAGTTTGGGCCAGGGGTATCAGCCCCAGCATTTT	CASSLGQGYQPQHF
TRBD1	.	TRBV15	TRBJ1-1	16	TGTGCCACCAGCAGAAGGACAGGGCGGGGGAACACTGAAGCTTTCTTT	CATSRRTGRGNTEAFF
TRBD1	.	TRBV11-3	TRBJ2-7	14	TGTGCCAGCAGTAAAGGACAGGGCCTTGCCGAGCAGTACTTC	CASSKGQGLAEQYF
.	.	TRBV5-4	TRBJ2-5	15	TGTGCCAGCAGCTTGTCCAGCGGGTGGCAAGAGACCCAGTACTTC	CASSLSSGWQETQYF
TRBD2	.	TRBV5-4	TRBJ2-5	17	TGTGCCAGCAGCTTGCCGGGACTAGCGGGCACCCAAGAGACCCAGTACTTC	CASSLPGLAGTQETQYF